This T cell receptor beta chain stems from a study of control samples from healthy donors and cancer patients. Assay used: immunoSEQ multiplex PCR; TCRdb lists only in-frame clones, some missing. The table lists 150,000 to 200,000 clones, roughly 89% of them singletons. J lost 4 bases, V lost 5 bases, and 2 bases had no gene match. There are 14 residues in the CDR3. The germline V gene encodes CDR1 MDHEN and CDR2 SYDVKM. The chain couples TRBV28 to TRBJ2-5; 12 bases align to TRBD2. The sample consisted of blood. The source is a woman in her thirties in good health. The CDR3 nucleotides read TGTGCCAGCAGTGCGGGACTAGCGGGAGAGACCCAGTACTTC. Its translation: CASSAGLAGETQYF.